A single sample is the source of the 25 T cell receptor beta chains below, sequenced in a study of tumor-infiltrating lymphocytes in primary liver carcinoma. For each extraction, RNA and DNA were obtained together from about 21-30 mg of unsorted bulk tissue. TCR beta cDNA was reverse-transcribed from 400 to 500 ng of total RNA. The reaction used a constant-region primer and ProtoScript II reverse transcriptase. Researchers made the TCR beta libraries by running three nested multiplex PCR rounds with slightly modified ARM-PCR. With TRBV1-TRBV30 forward primers and a C-beta reverse primer, the first two PCR rounds were run for roughly 9 cycles each. TCRdb analysed the multiplex PCR reads with MiXCR anew, one entry per CDR3 protein. The table includes about 64,000 distinct CDR3 sequences, approximately 74% detected once. Sequences were obtained from liver tumor tissue from sampling region 4. Indicated subset: tumor region T4, right-lateral pole. Receptors originate from a man in his forties or fifties with primary liver carcinoma and hepatitis B virus infection.

In regard to this clonotype: This is likely a read error, given that the CDR3 carries no conserved phenylalanine or tryptophan at its end. The chain links TRBV11-1 to TRBJ2-3, with D possibly being TRBD1 or TRBD2 (5 bases each). This CDR3 contains 19 residues. CDR1 SGHAT and CDR2 FQDESV come from the germline V gene (reference sequence). CDR3: CDSSSGGSSVGARTDTQYL. CDR3 sequence (DNA): TGTGACAGCAGTTCTGGGGGAAGCTCTGTTGGAGCCCGCACAGATACGCAGTATCTT.

This clonotype was seen more than once but under ten times. This chain connects TRBV10-3 to TRBJ2-1, with 15 bases matching TRBD2. The ends lost 0 bases at V and 2 bases at J; junction bases unmatched: 2. The V gene's germline CDR1 is ENHRY and CDR2 SYGVKD. This CDR3 comprises 18 residues. Written as DNA, the CDR3 is TGTGCCATCAGTGAGTCAGGACTAGCGGGAGGGACCTACAATGAGCAGTTCTTC. Protein sequence: CAISESGLAGGTYNEQFF.

As regards this clonotype: The junction departs from germline at one end; a sequencing error may be responsible. The CDR3, as DNA: TGTGCCAGCAGCCAAGGTGGAAGGCAGGTCTATGGCTATACCTTC. This gives the protein CASSQGGRQVYGYTF. This sequence joins TRBV4-3 and TRBJ1-2; D is unresolved. The CDR3 covers 15 residues. The V gene's germline CDR1 is LGHNA and CDR2 YSLEER.

Worth noting for this clonotype: Sequence at one end of the junction differs from germline and may be a read error. The chain joins TRBV6-6 to TRBJ2-3, with D perhaps assigned TRBD1 or TRBD2 (7 bases each). The germline V gene has CDR1 MNHNY and CDR2 SVGAGI (reference sequence). CDR3 length equals 15 residues. This CDR3 is CASSLHWGGTDAQYF. CDR3 nucleotides: TGTGCCAGCAGTTTACATTGGGGAGGGACAGATGCGCAGTATTTT.

Note on this clonotype: The conserved phenylalanine or tryptophan normally closing the CDR3 is absent here, so this likely arose from a read error. The chain couples TRBV19 to TRBJ1-6; TRBD1 agrees at 7 bases. CDR1 LNHDA and CDR2 SQIVND come from the germline V gene (reference sequence). This CDR3 contains 15 residues. Trimming at V came to 5 bases and at J to 5 bases, leaving 6 bases not matched to a gene. The CDR3, as DNA: TGTGCCAGTAGTTATGGACAGGCCAATAATTCACCCCTCCACCTT. Encoded protein: CASSYGQANNSPLHL.

With regard to this clonotype: Since a much larger clone is just one base distant, this may be a read error. This chain connects TRBV28 to TRBJ2-1; 9 bases are shared with TRBD2. There are 15 residues in the CDR3. The V gene's germline CDR1 is MDHEN and CDR2 SYDVKM. This chain's CDR3 is CAGRNSGSSYNEQFF. Here the CDR3 DNA reads TGTGCCGGCAGAAATAGCGGGAGCTCCTACAATGAGCAGTTCTTC.

Note on this clonotype: The missing conserved phenylalanine or tryptophan at the end of this CDR3 makes a read error likely. The chain is built from TRBV29-1 and TRBJ2-5; TRBD1 aligns across 7 bases. Germline CDR1 is SQVTM and CDR2 is ANQGSEA. This CDR3 is built from 13 residues. CDR3 loop: CSGLTQGVETQYL. DNA for the CDR3: TGCAGTGGACTCACCCAGGGGGTGGAGACCCAGTACTTA.

Concerning this clonotype itself: Without the conserved terminal phenylalanine or tryptophan, this CDR3 likely stems from a read error. The gene calls are TRBV12-3 or TRBV12-4 and TRBJ2-1; possible D gene TRBD1, 6 bases. V was pared by 10 bases and J by 2 bases, with 15 bases between. The CDR3 is made up of 14 amino acids. The CDR3 nucleotides read TGTGCCACTACTCAGGGGTCCGCCTACAATGAGCAGTTCCTC. It specifies CATTQGSAYNEQFL.

This clonotype was recorded at least ten times. V is TRBV11-2 and J is TRBJ1-4; D may be TRBD1 (6 bases). CDR1 and CDR2 (germline): SGHAT, FQNNGV. The CDR3 extends over 15 amino acids. The V end lost 5 bases, the J end lost 5 bases, and 15 bases lay between the germline ends. The CDR3 DNA reads as TGTGCCAGCAGCAAGCTGGGGGCGGGAAATGAAAAACTGTTTTTT. Its protein is CASSKLGAGNEKLFF.

In this sample, this clonotype turned up many times. This rearrangement joins TRBV4-1 to TRBJ2-1; D may correspond to TRBD1 or TRBD2 (5 bases each). Looked up from germline, CDR1 is MGHRA and CDR2 is YSYEKL. The CDR3 is made up of 14 amino acids. The V gene lost 1 base and the J gene lost 7 bases, with 11 bases spanning the gap. As DNA, the CDR3 is TGCGCCAGCAGCCAAGTTGAGGGGTGGAATGAGCAGTTCTTC. This gives the protein CASSQVEGWNEQFF.

In regard to this clonotype: A single base separates this from a much larger clone, so it may be a read error. CDR3 coding DNA: TGCGCCAGCAGCTCCTACTGGGGCGAGCAGTTCTTC. It is translated as CASSSYWGEQFF. The gene calls are TRBV5-1 and TRBJ2-1; D is possibly TRBD1 (5 bases). This CDR3 comprises 12 residues. From germline, CDR1 is SGHRS and CDR2 YFSETQ. The V end lost 3 bases, the J end lost 10 bases, and 11 bases lay between the germline ends.

In this sample, this clonotype turned up once. The junction differs from germline at one of its ends, possibly a read error. V and J are TRBV5-1 and TRBJ1-1; D is unclear. CDR3 length: 12 residues. Germline CDR1 is SGHRS and CDR2 is YFSETQ. The CDR3 sequence: CASIQKETDAFF. DNA for the CDR3: TGTGCCAGCATCCAGAAGGAGACTGATGCTTTCTTT.

The sample holds many counts of this clonotype. The chain uses TRBV11-2 and TRBJ1-3; no clear D. CDR1 and CDR2 from the germline V gene are SGHAT and FQNNGV. The germline V and J ends were trimmed by 1 base and 7 bases, with 5 bases remaining between them. CDR3 length: 12 amino acids. DNA of the CDR3: TGTGCCAGCAGCTTAGGCGGGAACACCATATATTTT. It specifies CASSLGGNTIYF.

Concerning this clonotype: No conserved phenylalanine or tryptophan is present at the end of the CDR3, so a read error is the likely explanation. The chain has TRBV12-3 or TRBV12-4 and TRBJ1-6; D is unclear. The CDR3 loop spans 14 amino acids. The CDR3 DNA is TGCGCCAGCAGTTCTACAGTGGGAAATTCACCCCTCCACTCT. Translated: CASSSTVGNSPLHS.

This clonotype is deemed medium-sized. CDR3 coding DNA: TGTGCCAGCAGTTCCCTATTGGGCCTTTACGAGCAGTACTTC. It translates to CASSSLLGLYEQYF. The chain couples TRBV12-3 or TRBV12-4 to TRBJ2-7; D unclear. This CDR3 has 14 residues. V was trimmed by 4 bases and J by 4 bases, leaving 14 bases between them.

Comment on this clonotype: Sequence at one end of the junction differs from germline and may be a read error. The J gene is TRBJ2-1, the V gene TRBV6-1; D not certain. CDR1 and CDR2 from the germline V gene are MNHNS and SASEGT. This CDR3 contains 12 residues. Written as DNA, the CDR3 is TGTGACAGCAGTGAAGTGGCCGATGAGCAGTCCTTC. Amino acids: CDSSEVADEQSF.

The V call is TRBV6-5, the J call TRBJ1-2, with D perhaps TRBD1 (5 bases). Germline V CDR1 and CDR2: MNHEY, SVGAGI. V lost 0 bases to trimming and J lost 2 bases, with 7 bases between them. This CDR3 region has 14 residues. As DNA, the CDR3 is TGTGCCAGCAGTTACTCGGAGGGGAACTATGGCTACACCTTC. It is translated as CASSYSEGNYGYTF.

Points on this clonotype: One end of the junction fails to match germline, which may point to a read error. The chain uses TRBV5-1 and TRBJ2-5, with 9 bases aligning to TRBD1. The CDR3 has 15 residues. Germline V gene lookup returns CDR1 SGHRS and CDR2 YFSETQ. Here the CDR3 reads CTSNQTGGEQETQYF. CDR3 sequence (DNA): TGCACCAGCAACCAGACAGGGGGAGAACAAGAGACCCAGTACTTC.

A word on this clonotype: The junction and the germline gene differ at one end; a read error may be behind it. The chain employs TRBV7-9 and TRBJ2-7; perhaps TRBD2 as D (5 bases). Germline CDR1 and CDR2: SEHNR and FQNEAQ (reference sequence). CDR3 length equals 14 residues. The CDR3, as DNA: TGTGCCAGCACCTTAGAGGGTGGGTACTACGAGCAGTACTTC. Its translation is CASTLEGGYYEQYF. Supplemented by reference TRBV7-9 and TRBJ2-7, the full variable domain reads DTGVSQNPRHKITKRGQNVTFRCDPISEHNRLYWYRQTLGQGPEFLTYFQNEAQLEKSRLLSDRFSAERPKGSFSTLEIQRTEQGDSAMYLCASTLEGGYYEQYFGPGTRLTVT.

In regard to this clonotype: Germline is not matched at one junction end, which may reflect a read error. V usage is TRBV6-1 and J usage is TRBJ1-1, with 7 bases identical to TRBD1. The germline V gene has CDR1 MNHNS and CDR2 SASEGT. This CDR3 spans 15 amino acids. The CDR3: CAGRGDQGVDTEAFF. The CDR3 DNA follows: TGTGCCGGCAGGGGAGACCAGGGGGTAGACACTGAAGCTTTCTTT.

This clonotype turned up a few times. Here the CDR3 omits its conserved ending phenylalanine or tryptophan, so a read error is the likely source. The rearrangement links TRBV29-1 to TRBJ1-1, with D possibly being TRBD1 (5 bases). From germline, CDR1 is SQVTM and CDR2 ANQGSEA. Trimming shortened V by 4 bases and J by 0 bases, and 15 bases separated the two germline ends. The CDR3 contains 15 residues. CDR3 nucleotides: TGCAGCGTTGGTAGGGGCTGGGGGATGAACACTGAAGCTTTCATT. It specifies CSVGRGWGMNTEAFI.

Details on this clonotype: One junction end disagrees with the germline gene, perhaps due to a read error. The CDR3 nucleotides are TGTGCCAACAGCCAAGAGGACCCCAAACCAACTAATGAAAAACTGTTTTTT. Its protein is CANSQEDPKPTNEKLFF. The chain recombines TRBV4-2 with TRBJ1-4; no definite D call. This CDR3 is built from 17 residues. CDR1 is LGHNA, CDR2 YNFKEQ, per germline.

The gene calls are TRBV9 and TRBJ2-7; 12 bases are a match to TRBD2. The CDR3 sequence is 17 residues long. The trim removed 4 bases at V and 5 bases at J, leaving 13 bases unmatched. CDR1 and CDR2 from the germline V gene are SGDLS and YYNGEE. CDR3 residues: CASSLTHQLAGGHEQYF. The CDR3 coding sequence is TGTGCCAGCAGCCTCACCCATCAACTAGCGGGAGGACACGAGCAGTACTTC.

This clonotype occurred once. Here the CDR3 DNA reads TGTGCCAGCAGCCGAAGTAGGGCAGGAGTCTTCATTGAAGCTTTCTTT. Amino acids: CASSRSRAGVFIEAFF. V is TRBV11-2 and J is TRBJ1-1; D not resolved. This CDR3 has 16 amino acids. Germline values: CDR1 SGHAT, CDR2 FQNNGV. V shed 5 bases and J shed 7 bases, with 23 bases lying between them.

Regarding this clonotype: An end of the junction does not agree with germline; a read error may underlie this. The J gene is TRBJ1-1, the V gene TRBV11-2; 8 positions match TRBD1. CDR1 is SGHAT and CDR2 is FQNNGV in the germline V gene. This CDR3 spans 16 amino acids. The CDR3 region is CTSSLTYRGAGTEAFF. The CDR3 DNA sequence: TGTACCAGCAGCTTAACCTACAGGGGGGCGGGAACTGAAGCTTTCTTT. Full variable domain (rest looked up from reference TRBV11-2 and TRBJ1-1): EAGVAQSPRYKIIEKRQSVAFWCNPISGHATLYWYQQILGQGPKLLIQFQNNGVVDDSQLPKDRFSAERLKGVDSTLKIQPAKLEDSAVYLCTSSLTYRGAGTEAFFGQGTRLTVV.